Presented here are 30 T cell receptor beta chains from one specimen sequenced in a study of blood T cell repertoires in COVID-19. Here immunoSEQ multiplex PCR was the method, and the copy in TCRdb shows in-frame clones only, minus some. The data show 200,000 to 300,000 clones, with 80% to 90% seen just once and 1.5% held by the top ten. Sample: peripheral blood. Source of these receptors: a woman aged 40 to 49 who had recovered from COVID-19.

This clone appeared a single time. The chain couples TRBV2 to TRBJ2-3, with 14 bases matching TRBD2. J was trimmed by 4 bases and V by 10 bases; bases with no gene match: 4. CDR3 length equals 14 residues. Per germline, CDR1 SNHLY and CDR2 FYNNEI. The CDR3 loop reads CAIATSGGADTQYF. CDR3 sequence (DNA): TGTGCCATTGCGACTAGCGGGGGGGCAGATACGCAGTATTTT.

The chain uses TRBV13 and TRBJ2-3, with 12 bases matching TRBD2. The trim removed 4 bases at V and 4 bases at J, leaving 6 bases unmatched. The CDR3 has 16 amino acids. The V gene's germline CDR1 is PRHDT and CDR2 FYEKMQ (reference sequence). The DNA for the CDR3 is TGTGCCAGCAGCTCACCTAGCGGGGGGGTTCCAGATACGCAGTATTTT. Translation: CASSSPSGGVPDTQYF.

The chain uses TRBV18 and TRBJ1-2; 9 bases are shared with TRBD1. Germline-derived CDR1 and CDR2 are KGHSH and LQKENI. The CDR3 spans 13 residues. With V trimmed by 2 bases and J by 8 bases, 3 bases remained unmatched. The CDR3 region has the DNA TGTGCCAGCTCACCATGGACAGGGGTCGGCTACACCTTC. Translated: CASSPWTGVGYTF. The complete variable domain, with remaining parts taken from reference TRBV18 and TRBJ1-2, reads NAGVMQNPRHLVRRRGQEARLRCSPMKGHSHVYWYRQLPEEGLKFMVYLQKENIIDESGMPKERFSAEFPKEGPSILRIQQVVRGDSAAYFCASSPWTGVGYTFGSGTRLTVV.

The chain employs TRBV30 and TRBJ1-2; D is unresolved. Per germline, CDR1 GTSNPN and CDR2 SVGIG (reference sequence). CDR3 length equals 14 residues. The V end was cut by 2 bases, the J end by 8 bases, with 18 bases between. CDR3 nucleotides: TGTGCCTGGAGTCCCCCCCCCGGGGTAGGCGGCTACACCTTC. It yields the protein CAWSPPPGVGGYTF.

V gene TRBV4-1 combines with J gene TRBJ2-3, with D possibly TRBD2 on 6 matching bases. Germline CDR1 MGHRA, CDR2 YSYEKL. V was clipped by 0 bases and J by 5 bases, with 15 bases between them. The CDR3 runs to 16 residues. The CDR3 loop reads CASSQEARGPGDTQYF. The CDR3 DNA is TGCGCCAGCAGCCAAGAGGCGCGGGGCCCGGGAGATACGCAGTATTTT.

This clone was found once. This chain uses TRBV10-3 with TRBJ2-7; 11 bases are a match to TRBD1. The J segment lost 1 base and the V segment lost 8 bases, leaving 1 base of the junction unmatched. The germline V gene encodes CDR1 ENHRY and CDR2 SYGVKD. This CDR3 spans 13 amino acids. The CDR3 nucleotides are TGTGCCATCGGGACAGGGGGGTCCTACGAGCAGTACTTC. This codes for CAIGTGGSYEQYF.

The sample holds one count of this clone. V is TRBV10-3 and J is TRBJ2-6; 9 nucleotides match TRBD2. The germline gives CDR1 ENHRY, CDR2 SYGVKD. CDR3 length: 19 amino acids. The V and J ends lost 3 bases and 0 bases, in that order; junction bases with no gene match: 9. CDR3 amino acids: CAISDARLAASSGANVLTF. The CDR3 DNA follows: TGTGCCATCAGTGACGCCCGACTAGCGGCGTCCTCTGGGGCCAACGTCCTGACTTTC.

This clone was detected once. V is TRBV6-5 and J is TRBJ2-2; weak D call: TRBD1 (6 bases). CDR1 is MNHEY and CDR2 is SVGAGI in the germline V gene. The CDR3 runs 15 residues. V lost 6 bases, J lost 1 base, and 12 bases lay in between. Written as DNA, the CDR3 is TGTGCCAGCAGGCCGGGACACCTGAACACCGGGGAGCTGTTTTTT. It codes for CASRPGHLNTGELFF.

V usage is TRBV4-1 and J usage is TRBJ1-4, with TRBD1 matching 7 bases. V was clipped by 4 bases and J by 0 bases; unmatched bases: 5. The CDR3 covers 16 residues. Germline-derived CDR1 and CDR2 are MGHRA and YSYEKL. As DNA, the CDR3 is TGCGCCAGCAGCCTACGACAGGGCCCAACTAATGAAAAACTGTTTTTT. This sequence encodes CASSLRQGPTNEKLFF.

V gene TRBV10-3 combines with J gene TRBJ1-1; tentatively, D is TRBD1 (6 bases). This CDR3 contains 11 residues. The ends were cut back, 8 bases at V and 3 bases at J, with 7 bases in the middle. Germline V gives CDR1 ENHRY, CDR2 SYGVKD. The CDR3 nucleotides read TGTGCCATCGGACAGTACACTGAAGCTTTCTTT. Protein product: CAIGQYTEAFF.

The chain carries TRBV9 and TRBJ2-5; 9 positions agree with TRBD2. Per the germline V gene, CDR1 is SGDLS and CDR2 is YYNGEE. The CDR3 is 17 amino acids. Trimming cost V 4 bases and J 3 bases; bases outside gene matches: 13. The CDR3 reads CASSPPWASGVEETQYF. CDR3 nucleotide sequence: TGTGCCAGCAGCCCCCCGTGGGCTAGCGGGGTGGAAGAGACCCAGTACTTC.

The chain recombines TRBV7-2 with TRBJ1-1; a weak D match, TRBD1 (5 bases). There are 14 residues in the CDR3. The V end lost 2 bases, the J end lost 1 base, and 8 bases lay between the germline ends. Germline values: CDR1 SGHTA, CDR2 FQGNSA. The CDR3 coding sequence is TGTGCCAGCAGCTTATCAGGGCGGAACACTGAAGCTTTCTTT. Translating gives CASSLSGRNTEAFF.

The V and J genes are TRBV5-4 and TRBJ1-4; D perhaps matches TRBD1 (6 bases). Looked up from germline, CDR1 is SGHNT and CDR2 is YYREEE (reference sequence). V lost 0 bases and J lost 10, with 16 bases in between. There are 15 residues in the CDR3. CDR3 sequence (DNA): TGTGCCAGCAGCTTGGGTGGGACACGAAACGGAAAACTGTTTTTT. This sequence encodes CASSLGGTRNGKLFF.

This chain connects TRBV30 to TRBJ1-1; 10 positions match TRBD1. Germline assignment: CDR1 GTSNPN and CDR2 SVGIG (reference sequence). This CDR3 comprises 13 residues. Trimming took 3 bases from V and 7 from J; bases not matched to a gene: 5. The CDR3 DNA reads TGTGCCTGGAGGGGGGACAGGGGTGGTGAAGCTTTCTTT. This translates into CAWRGDRGGEAFF.

V and J are TRBV5-5 and TRBJ2-2; 9 nucleotides line up with TRBD1. The ends lost 4 bases at V and 7 bases at J; junction bases unmatched: 5. The V gene's germline CDR1 is SGHKS and CDR2 YYEKEE (reference sequence). The CDR3 totals 14 residues. Written as DNA, the CDR3 is TGTGCCAGCAGCGCCGGACAGGGGAACGGGGAGCTGTTTTTT. It translates to CASSAGQGNGELFF.

The genes are TRBV7-2 and TRBJ2-3; TRBD1 matches 7 bases. The CDR3 is 15 residues long. J gave up 4 bases and V 2 bases, and 6 bases lay outside the gene matches. Germline V gives CDR1 SGHTA, CDR2 FQGNSA. CDR3 residues: CASSLSGQGADTQYF. The CDR3, as DNA: TGTGCCAGCAGCTTATCGGGCCAGGGGGCAGATACGCAGTATTTT.

CDR3 residues: CASSLRATGLGSYGYTF. The CDR3 bases are TGTGCCAGCAGCTTAAGGGCTACAGGGCTGGGAAGCTATGGCTACACCTTC. The chain couples TRBV7-9 to TRBJ1-2, with D maybe TRBD1 (6 bases). Trimming pared 2 bases from V and 4 bases from J, leaving 20 bases between. From germline, CDR1 is SEHNR and CDR2 FQNEAQ (reference sequence). This CDR3 comprises 17 residues.

V usage is TRBV12-3 or TRBV12-4 and J usage is TRBJ2-7; D remains unclear. The CDR3 has 12 amino acids. V dropped 6 bases and J dropped 9 bases, with 15 bases sitting between them. CDR3: CASSSPAKRQYF. The CDR3 region has the DNA TGTGCCAGCAGCTCCCCTGCGAAAAGGCAGTACTTC.

This clone was detected only once. The chain carries TRBV2 and TRBJ1-6, with D possibly matching TRBD1 (6 bases). This CDR3 spans 13 amino acids. Germline CDR1 reads SNHLY; CDR2 reads FYNNEI. Trimming cost V 10 bases and J 9 bases, with 16 bases left between them. Here the CDR3 reads CATLRDIASPLHF. DNA for the CDR3: TGTGCCACCCTCCGGGACATTGCTTCACCCCTCCACTTT. The whole variable domain, remainder taken from reference TRBV2 and TRBJ1-6, is EPEVTQTPSHQVTQMGQEVILRCVPISNHLYFYWYRQILGQKVEFLVSFYNNEISEKSEIFDDQFSVERPDGSNFTLKIRSTKLEDSAMYFCATLRDIASPLHFGNGTRLTVT.

The sample holds a few counts of this clone. This sequence joins TRBV7-9 and TRBJ2-5, with D possibly being TRBD2 (6 bases). With 10 bases removed from V and 5 bases from J, the gap between germline ends came to 17 bases. Per the germline V gene, CDR1 is SEHNR and CDR2 is FQNEAQ (reference sequence). The CDR3 consists of 13 residues. In nucleotides, the CDR3 is TGTGCCACCGCGGGACCCTTTGGGGAGACCCAGTACTTC. The encoded protein is CATAGPFGETQYF.

The chain uses TRBV7-8 and TRBJ2-7, with 7 bases that match TRBD1. The CDR3 loop spans 18 amino acids. CDR1 is SGHVS, CDR2 FQNEAQ, per germline. With V trimmed by 5 bases and J by 2 bases, 18 bases remained unmatched. The CDR3 DNA is TGTGCCAGCAGCCCCCTGACAGGGCGAGGTGTGAACGCCTACGAGCAGTACTTC. This encodes CASSPLTGRGVNAYEQYF. Variable domain in full (rest from reference TRBV7-8 and TRBJ2-7): GAGVSQSPRYKVAKRGQDVALRCDPISGHVSLFWYQQALGQGPEFLTYFQNEAQLDKSGLPSDRFFAERPEGSVSTLKIQRTQQEDSAVYLCASSPLTGRGVNAYEQYFGPGTRLTVT.

The chain links TRBV9 to TRBJ1-3; 9 bases map to TRBD1. Germline lookup yields CDR1 SGDLS and CDR2 YYNGEE. The CDR3 runs 14 residues. Trimming took 5 bases from V and 5 from J; bases not matched to a gene: 5. The DNA for the CDR3 is TGTGCCAGCAGTTCGGACAGGGGCCGAAACACCATATATTTT. Translated, it gives CASSSDRGRNTIYF.

There are a few counts of this clone. The chain combines TRBV30 with TRBJ1-5; no reliable D call. The germline V gene has CDR1 GTSNPN and CDR2 SVGIG (reference sequence). Trimming removed 2 bases from V and 5 bases from J, with 16 bases in between. This CDR3 has 15 residues. CDR3 protein: CAWSPGDHRDQPQHF. The CDR3 nucleotides read TGTGCCTGGAGTCCCGGGGATCACCGGGATCAGCCCCAGCATTTT.

This chain uses TRBV7-2 with TRBJ2-1; the D gene is possibly TRBD1 (6 bases). V was shortened by 5 bases and J by 7 bases, with 18 bases between the two germline ends. Germline CDR1 SGHTA, CDR2 FQGNSA. CDR3 length: 15 amino acids. CDR3 in DNA: TGTGCCAGCAGCCCTCCCGTGAGAGGGGGTAATGAGCAGTTCTTC. Protein sequence: CASSPPVRGGNEQFF. Full variable domain (rest looked up from reference TRBV7-2 and TRBJ2-1): GAGVSQSPSNKVTEKGKDVELRCDPISGHTALYWYRQSLGQGLEFLIYFQGNSAPDKSGLPSDRFSAERTGGSVSTLTIQRTQQEDSAVYLCASSPPVRGGNEQFFGPGTRLTVL.

This clone was picked up one time. The rearrangement uses TRBV7-8 and TRBJ1-5; 8 bases agree with TRBD1. The CDR3 spans 15 residues. Looked up from germline, CDR1 is SGHVS and CDR2 is FQNEAQ. V was clipped by 4 bases and J by 3 bases; unmatched bases: 5. CDR3 in DNA: TGTGCCAGCAGCTCCCCGACAGGGGTCAATCAGCCCCAGCATTTT. Translating gives CASSSPTGVNQPQHF.

This chain connects TRBV4-3 to TRBJ2-7; the match to TRBD2 covers 8 bases. Looked up from germline, CDR1 is LGHNA and CDR2 is YSLEER. V gave up 3 bases and J gave up 1 base; unmatched junction bases: 2. This CDR3 spans 14 amino acids. The CDR3 loop is CASSHERGSYEQYF. In DNA form, the CDR3 reads TGCGCCAGCAGCCACGAGCGGGGGTCCTACGAGCAGTACTTC.

The gene calls are TRBV14 and TRBJ2-7; a weak D match, TRBD1 (6 bases). Trimming removed 9 bases from V and 1 base from J, with 7 bases in between. The CDR3 has 11 residues. Germline CDR1 is SGHDN and CDR2 is FVKESK. CDR3: CARDSSYEQYF. The CDR3 DNA reads as TGTGCCAGGGACAGTTCCTACGAGCAGTACTTC.

The V and J genes are TRBV12-5 and TRBJ1-3; no reliable D call. Germline assignment: CDR1 LGHNT and CDR2 FRNRAP. CDR3 length: 11 amino acids. V was clipped by 5 bases and J by 4 bases, with 3 bases between them. The CDR3 nucleotides read TGTGCTAGTGGTCCAGGAAACACCATATATTTT. Its translation is CASGPGNTIYF.

This rearrangement joins TRBV20-1 to TRBJ2-7, with 7 bases identical to TRBD2. CDR1 and CDR2 from the germline V gene are DFQATT and SNEGSKA (reference sequence). There are 15 residues in the CDR3. J was trimmed by 0 bases and V by 3 bases; bases with no gene match: 8. The CDR3 nucleotides are TGCAGTGCTAGTAGGGATCCTAGCGGCTCCTACGAGCAGTACTTC. This encodes CSASRDPSGSYEQYF.

The chain carries TRBV5-1 and TRBJ2-7, with TRBD1 matching over 7 bases. Germline V CDR1 and CDR2: SGHRS, YFSETQ. After removal of 1 base from V and 4 bases from J, the junction contained 5 bases not matched to a gene. This CDR3 contains 14 residues. CDR3 nucleotides: TGCGCCAGCAGCTTGAGGGACAGTCTGTACGAGCAGTACTTC. Protein sequence: CASSLRDSLYEQYF.